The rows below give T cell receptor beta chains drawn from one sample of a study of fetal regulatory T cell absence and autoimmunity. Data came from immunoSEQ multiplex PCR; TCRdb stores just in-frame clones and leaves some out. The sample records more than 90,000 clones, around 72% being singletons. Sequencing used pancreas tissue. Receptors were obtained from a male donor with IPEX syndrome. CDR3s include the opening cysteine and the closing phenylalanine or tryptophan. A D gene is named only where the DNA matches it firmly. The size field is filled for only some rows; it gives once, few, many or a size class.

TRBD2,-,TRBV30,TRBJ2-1,CAWSVWVLAGGFQSLNEQFF,TGTGCCTGGAGTGTATGGGTACTAGCGGGGGGGTTTCAAAGTCTCAATGAGCAGTTCTTC
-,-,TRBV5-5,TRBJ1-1,CASSLLVFNTEAFF,TGTGCCAGCAGCTTGTTAGTTTTTAACACTGAAGCTTTCTTT
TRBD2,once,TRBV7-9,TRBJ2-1,CASSLELADGYNEQFF,TGTGCCAGCAGCTTAGAGCTAGCGGACGGCTACAATGAGCAGTTCTTC
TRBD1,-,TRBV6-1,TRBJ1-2,CASSGFGTGMGYGYTF,TGTGCCAGCAGTGGGTTCGGGACAGGGATGGGCTATGGCTACACCTTC
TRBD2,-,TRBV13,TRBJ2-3,CASSLRQAGGSTDTQYF,TGTGCCAGCAGCTTACGTCAAGCGGGGGGTAGCACAGATACGCAGTATTTT
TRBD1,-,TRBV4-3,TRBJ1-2,CASSQEQTGGSNYGYTF,TGCGCCAGCAGCCAAGAGCAAACAGGGGGCAGTAACTATGGCTACACCTTC
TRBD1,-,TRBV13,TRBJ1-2,CASSLGDRSYGYTF,TGTGCCAGCAGCTTAGGGGACAGGTCCTATGGCTACACCTTC
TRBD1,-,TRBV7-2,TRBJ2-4,CASSRDRDHIQYF,TGTGCCAGCAGCCGGGACAGGGATCACATTCAGTACTTC
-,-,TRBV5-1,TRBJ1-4,CASSLIGIREKLFF,TGCGCCAGCAGCTTGATAGGGATTAGAGAAAAACTGTTTTTT
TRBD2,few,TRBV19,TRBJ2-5,CASSISGRETQYF,TGTGCCAGTAGTATTAGCGGGAGAGAGACCCAGTACTTC
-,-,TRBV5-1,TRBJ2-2,CASRWGATLGELFF,TGCGCCAGCAGATGGGGTGCTACTCTCGGGGAGCTGTTTTTT
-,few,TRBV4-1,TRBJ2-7,CASSPLEGSSYEQYF,TGCGCCAGCAGCCCCCTTGAGGGTAGCTCCTACGAGCAGTACTTC
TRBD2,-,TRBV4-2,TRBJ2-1,CASSQDRERGSYNEQFF,TGTGCCAGCAGCCAAGATCGGGAGCGGGGATCCTACAATGAGCAGTTCTTC
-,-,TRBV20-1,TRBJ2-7,CSASDSYEQYF,TGCAGTGCTAGCGACTCCTACGAGCAGTACTTC
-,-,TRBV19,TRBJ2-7,CASSMGLDSSYEQYF,TGTGCCAGTAGTATGGGGCTAGACAGCTCCTACGAGCAGTACTTC
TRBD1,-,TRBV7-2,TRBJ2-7,CASSLVWGDRVHEQYF,TGTGCCAGCAGCTTAGTGTGGGGGGACAGGGTGCACGAGCAGTACTTC
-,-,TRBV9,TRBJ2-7,CASSANSYEQYF,TGTGCCAGCAGCGCAAATTCCTACGAGCAGTACTTC
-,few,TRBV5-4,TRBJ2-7,CASSLDLASYEQYF,TGTGCCAGCAGCTTGGATCTAGCCTCCTACGAGCAGTACTTC
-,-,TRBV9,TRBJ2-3,CASSVGGLGSTDTQYF,TGTGCCAGCAGCGTAGGGGGGTTGGGAAGCACAGATACGCAGTATTTT
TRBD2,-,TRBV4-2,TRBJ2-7,CASSQARASGSAQYF,TGTGCCAGCAGCCAAGCGAGGGCTAGCGGGAGCGCACAGTACTTC
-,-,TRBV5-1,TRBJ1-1,CASSLEGRRHTEAFF,TGCGCCAGCAGCTTGGAGGGCAGGCGACACACTGAAGCTTTCTTT
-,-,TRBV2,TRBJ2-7,CASSEAGVGEQYF,TGTGCCAGCAGTGAAGCGGGGGTAGGCGAGCAGTACTTC
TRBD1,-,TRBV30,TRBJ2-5,CAWSVQGAETQYF,TGTGCCTGGAGTGTACAGGGGGCAGAGACCCAGTACTTC
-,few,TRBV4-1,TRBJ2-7,CASSQARAYEQYF,TGCGCCAGCAGCCAAGCCAGGGCCTACGAGCAGTACTTC
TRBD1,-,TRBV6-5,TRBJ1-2,CASSFNRDRSNYGYTF,TGTGCCAGCAGTTTTAACCGGGACAGGTCTAACTATGGCTACACCTTC
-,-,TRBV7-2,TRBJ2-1,CASSLRHRYPYNEQFF,TGTGCCAGCAGCCTAAGACATCGCTATCCCTACAATGAGCAGTTCTTC
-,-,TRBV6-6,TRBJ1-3,CASSYGRAGNTIYF,TGTGCCAGCAGTTACGGGCGGGCTGGAAACACCATATATTTT
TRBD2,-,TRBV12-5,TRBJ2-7,CASGLWWGPTSGRTDEQYF,TGTGCTAGTGGTTTGTGGTGGGGCCCCACTAGCGGGAGGACCGACGAGCAGTACTTC
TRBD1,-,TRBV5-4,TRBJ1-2,CASSLGISSGQGAGGYTF,TGTGCCAGCAGCTTGGGGATATCCTCGGGACAGGGGGCTGGGGGCTACACCTTC
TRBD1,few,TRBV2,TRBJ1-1,CASSGGTGAFF,TGTGCCAGCAGTGGCGGGACAGGAGCTTTCTTT
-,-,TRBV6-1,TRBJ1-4,CASSEGPGQVNEKLFF,TGTGCCAGCAGTGAAGGGCCAGGGCAGGTTAATGAAAAACTGTTTTTT
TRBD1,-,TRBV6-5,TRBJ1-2,CASSYVTGGGYTF,TGTGCCAGCAGTTACGTGACAGGGGGAGGCTACACCTTC
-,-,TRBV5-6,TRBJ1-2,CASSLVTGTVSYGYTF,TGTGCCAGCAGCTTGGTAACGGGGACGGTATCCTATGGCTACACCTTC
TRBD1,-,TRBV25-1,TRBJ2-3,CASSGRDRGQTDTQYF,TGTGCCAGCAGTGGGAGGGACAGGGGGCAAACAGATACGCAGTATTTT
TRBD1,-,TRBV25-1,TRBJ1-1,CASSEWTGGTEAFF,TGTGCCAGCAGTGAATGGACAGGGGGCACTGAAGCTTTCTTT
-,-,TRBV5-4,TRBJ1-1,CASSRGWDTEAFF,TGTGCCAGCAGCCGAGGTTGGGACACTGAAGCTTTCTTT
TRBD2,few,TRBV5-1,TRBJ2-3,CASSLMRGDTDTQYF,TGCGCCAGCAGCTTGATGCGGGGGGACACAGATACGCAGTATTTT
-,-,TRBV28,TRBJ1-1,CASAITVLNTEAFF,TGTGCCAGCGCCATAACAGTTTTGAACACTGAAGCTTTCTTT
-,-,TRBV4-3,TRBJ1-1,CASSHGGGGTEAFF,TGCGCCAGCAGCCACGGGGGCGGGGGCACTGAAGCTTTCTTT